This passage covers 2 T cell receptor beta chains from one sample sequenced in a study of shared clonotypes between healthy human individuals. Profiling relied on immunoSEQ multiplex PCR, and the TCRdb table lists in-frame clones only, not all of them. The sample shows hundreds of thousands of clones, approximately 97% of them seen only once. Sequenced sample: naive CD4+ T cells sorted from blood. Subset: CD45RA+ positively selected. The receptors were gathered from a woman aged 25 to 45 in good health.

V is TRBV7-8 and J is TRBJ2-3; D not certain. The CDR3 is 13 amino acids. Germline V gene sequence: CDR1 SGHVS, CDR2 FQNEAQ. Trimming took off 3 bases at V and 10 bases at J, with 14 bases between the two ends. Here the CDR3 reads CASSFSRKESQYF. CDR3 DNA: TGTGCCAGCAGCTTCTCCCGTAAAGAATCGCAGTATTTT. Together with reference TRBV7-8 and TRBJ2-3, the CDR3 gives the full variable domain: GAGVSQSPRYKVAKRGQDVALRCDPISGHVSLFWYQQALGQGPEFLTYFQNEAQLDKSGLPSDRFFAERPEGSVSTLKIQRTQQEDSAVYLCASSFSRKESQYFGPGTRLTVL.

The V and J genes are TRBV5-1 and TRBJ2-3, with D hard to call. The V end lost 0 bases, the J end lost 2 bases, and 4 bases lay between the germline ends. This CDR3 is 13 amino acids long. The germline V gene encodes CDR1 SGHRS and CDR2 YFSETQ. The chain's CDR3 is CASSLEVTDTQYF. CDR3 DNA: TGCGCCAGCAGCTTGGAGGTCACAGATACGCAGTATTTT. The whole variable domain, remainder taken from reference TRBV5-1 and TRBJ2-3, is KAGVTQTPRYLIKTRGQQVTLSCSPISGHRSVSWYQQTPGQGLQFLFEYFSETQRNKGNFPGRFSGRQFSNSRSEMNVSTLELGDSALYLCASSLEVTDTQYFGPGTRLTVL.